The text below deals with one T cell receptor (beta chain). Vbeta (60) and Jbeta (13) primers were used in the PCR. Clones were read by immunoSEQ multiplex PCR, and TCRdb kept only the in-frame ones, dropping some. This sample's clone table lists about 91,000 clones. This sample was included in a study of cytomegalovirus exposure and HLA in healthy donors. The V end lost 6 bases, the J end lost 1 base, and 9 bases lay between the germline ends. The V gene's germline CDR1 is MNHEY and CDR2 SMNVEV (reference sequence). The CDR3 length is 14 residues. The sample consisted of PBMCs. The receptor was isolated from a woman aged 25 to 39 in good health and CMV-seronegative. V usage is TRBV27 and J usage is TRBJ2-2; D may be TRBD1 (6 bases). As DNA, the CDR3 is TGTGCCAGCAGCTGGGGACAGAACACCGGGGAGCTGTTTTTT. It is translated as CASSWGQNTGELFF.